The clone carrying this T cell receptor beta chain came up a few times. Its target is not known. This sample stems from a study of cytomegalovirus exposure and HLA in healthy donors. General study results and limits: A missense variant in DCLRE1C was later tied to TCR beta V- and J-gene trimming. While the bulk of TCR sequences proved rare, some public TCRs turned up in many donors. According to reports, the classifier identified cytomegalovirus status with high specificity and sensitivity.

Healthy bone marrow donors made up the donors. PCR used 60 Vbeta primers and 13 Jbeta primers. Method: immunoSEQ multiplex PCR; TCRdb's copy keeps in-frame clones and lacks some. The data hold around 50,000 clones, with about 78% observed a single time. Sequences were obtained from PBMCs. This TCR derives from a man aged 25 to 40 in good health and CMV-seropositive.

The CDR3 DNA reads as TGTGCCAGCAGCTTGCGTGACACTGAAGCTTTCTTT. It yields the protein CASSLRDTEAFF. This rearrangement joins TRBV5-6 to TRBJ1-1, with D uncertain. There are 12 residues in the CDR3. Trimming removed 1 base at V and 3 bases at J, with 4 bases between. Germline CDR1 is SGHDT and CDR2 is YYEEEE. Complete variable domain (other parts from reference TRBV5-6 and TRBJ1-1): DAGVTQSPTHLIKTRGQQVTLRCSPKSGHDTVSWYQQALGQGPQFIFQYYEEEERQRGNFPDRFSGHQFPNYSSELNVNALLLGDSALYLCASSLRDTEAFFGQGTRLTVV.